Shown below are 21 T cell receptor beta chains from a single sample sequenced in a study of blood T cell repertoires in COVID-19. Clones were sequenced by immunoSEQ multiplex PCR, and TCRdb holds only the in-frame ones, with some missing. This table holds about 69,000 clones, about 85% found once. The material sequenced was peripheral blood. The receptors here all came from an elderly man with acute or convalescent COVID-19.

The chain employs TRBV19 and TRBJ1-2; a weak D match, TRBD1 (6 bases). The V end lost 4 bases, the J end lost 4 bases, and 13 bases lay between the germline ends. CDR1 and CDR2 (germline): LNHDA, SQIVND (reference sequence). This CDR3 has 14 amino acids. The CDR3 protein is CASSTIQGIYGYTF. The CDR3 bases are TGTGCCAGTAGTACAATACAGGGTATCTATGGCTACACCTTC.

This sequence joins TRBV5-4 and TRBJ2-3, with 8 nucleotides matching TRBD2. CDR3 length: 15 amino acids. Germline lookup yields CDR1 SGHNT and CDR2 YYREEE (reference sequence). Germline trimming cut 4 bases from V and 0 bases from J; bases unmatched to any gene: 4. CDR3 in DNA: TGTGCCAGCAGCAAACTAGCGGCCAGCACAGATACGCAGTATTTT. It yields the protein CASSKLAASTDTQYF.

The chain combines TRBV7-8 with TRBJ2-2; TRBD1 is a possible D gene (5 bases). Trimming cost V 2 bases and J 1 base, with 11 bases left between them. From germline, CDR1 is SGHVS and CDR2 FQNEAQ. This CDR3 spans 16 amino acids. The CDR3 nucleotides are TGTGCCAGCAGCTTAATCGGACAAAGGAACACCGGGGAGCTGTTTTTT. Amino acid sequence: CASSLIGQRNTGELFF. Using reference TRBV7-8 and TRBJ2-2 for the parts outside the CDR3, the full variable domain is GAGVSQSPRYKVAKRGQDVALRCDPISGHVSLFWYQQALGQGPEFLTYFQNEAQLDKSGLPSDRFFAERPEGSVSTLKIQRTQQEDSAVYLCASSLIGQRNTGELFFGEGSRLTVL.

This chain joins TRBV4-1 and TRBJ2-3; tentatively, D is TRBD1 (5 bases). The V gene lost 0 bases and the J gene lost 8 bases, with 9 bases spanning the gap. There are 13 residues in the CDR3. Germline CDR1 MGHRA, CDR2 YSYEKL. The CDR3 is CASSQDAQGTQYF. The CDR3 coding sequence is TGCGCCAGCAGCCAAGACGCGCAGGGTACGCAGTATTTT.

CDR3 DNA: TGTGCCAGCAGCCAAGATCTAACGGGACTAGCTAGGGATGAGCAGTTCTTC. Translating it yields CASSQDLTGLARDEQFF. The chain links TRBV4-2 to TRBJ2-1; 9 positions match TRBD2. V trimming: 0 bases; J trimming: 8 bases; junction bases outside the gene matches: 11. This CDR3 is 17 amino acids long. Germline-derived CDR1 and CDR2 are LGHNA and YNFKEQ.

The V and J genes are TRBV6-2 or TRBV6-3 and TRBJ2-7, with a weak D call TRBD2 (5 bases). V lost 4 bases, J lost 3 bases, and 7 bases lay in between. Germline assignment: CDR1 MNHEY and CDR2 SVGEGT. CDR3 size: 12 residues. The CDR3: CASSWEHYEQYF. In DNA form, the CDR3 reads TGTGCCAGCAGTTGGGAGCACTACGAGCAGTACTTC.

The V and J genes are TRBV29-1 and TRBJ1-1; D is possibly TRBD1 (5 bases). CDR3 length: 13 residues. Germline loops: CDR1 SQVTM, CDR2 ANQGSEA. The V gene lost 6 bases and the J gene lost 4 bases, with 15 bases spanning the gap. The CDR3: CSVPTASSTEAFF. In DNA, the CDR3 is TGCAGCGTACCGACAGCCTCGAGCACTGAAGCTTTCTTT.

The chain joins TRBV7-9 to TRBJ2-7, with 7 bases fitting TRBD1. The germline V gene has CDR1 SEHNR and CDR2 FQNEAQ (reference sequence). With V trimmed by 5 bases and J by 2 bases, 3 bases remained unmatched. The CDR3 covers 13 residues. The CDR3 nucleotides read TGTGCCAGCAGCAGGACAGGCCCCTACGAGCAGTACTTC. Protein sequence: CASSRTGPYEQYF.

The V and J genes are TRBV24-1 and TRBJ2-2; no clear D gene. Germline V gives CDR1 KGHDR, CDR2 SFDVKD. Trimming pared 5 bases from V and 2 bases from J, leaving 8 bases between. The CDR3 is 14 amino acids. As DNA, the CDR3 is TGTGCCACCAGTGTGGGCTTTAACACCGGGGAGCTGTTTTTT. Amino acids: CATSVGFNTGELFF.

This chain uses TRBV12-3 or TRBV12-4 with TRBJ2-5; tentatively, D is TRBD2 (6 bases). V was clipped by 3 bases and J by 6 bases, with 11 bases between them. The CDR3 has 13 residues. CDR3 protein: CASSFRGIKTQYF. The CDR3 region has the DNA TGTGCCAGCAGTTTCCGCGGGATAAAGACCCAGTACTTC.

V is TRBV5-4 and J is TRBJ1-1; 9 bases are a match to TRBD1. The V gene end was trimmed by 0 bases and the J gene end by 4 bases; junction bases not matched to a gene: 1. The CDR3 covers 14 residues. Looked up from germline, CDR1 is SGHNT and CDR2 is YYREEE (reference sequence). The CDR3 loop is CASSLDRGLTEAFF. In DNA, the CDR3 is TGTGCCAGCAGCTTGGACAGGGGGCTCACTGAAGCTTTCTTT.

The V gene is TRBV27, the J gene TRBJ1-1; TRBD1 agrees at 7 bases. Germline CDR1 MNHEY, CDR2 SMNVEV (reference sequence). This CDR3 contains 15 residues. J lost 1 base, V lost 5 bases, and 7 bases had no gene match. CDR3 protein: CASSRTGTENTEAFF. The CDR3 region has the DNA TGTGCCAGCAGTAGAACCGGGACAGAGAACACTGAAGCTTTCTTT.

The chain has TRBV4-1 and TRBJ1-2, with 9 bases aligning to TRBD1. This CDR3 is built from 15 residues. V trimming: 1 base; J trimming: 6 bases; junction bases outside the gene matches: 6. Germline V CDR1 and CDR2: MGHRA, YSYEKL. The CDR3 nucleotides are TGCGCCAGCAGCCAAGGGGTACAGGGGGCGGATGGCTACACCTTC. Amino acid sequence: CASSQGVQGADGYTF.

CDR3 amino acids: CASSHLSGGMNTEAFF. In DNA form, the CDR3 reads TGTGCCAGCAGCCACCTCAGTGGGGGGATGAACACTGAAGCTTTCTTT. The V and J genes are TRBV13 and TRBJ1-1, with D possibly TRBD1 on 5 matching bases. Trimming left V 5 bases short and J 0 bases short, with 16 bases between. In germline, CDR1 is PRHDT, CDR2 FYEKMQ (reference sequence). This CDR3 contains 16 residues.

This clone has only one observation. The rearrangement links TRBV27 to TRBJ1-2, with D possibly being TRBD1 (5 bases). The CDR3 extends over 16 amino acids. Germline lookup yields CDR1 MNHEY and CDR2 SMNVEV (reference sequence). V lost 2 bases to trimming and J lost 2 bases, with 15 bases between them. The CDR3 nucleotides are TGTGCCAGCAGTTTAGTCAGGGTCATTGTCAACTATGGCTACACCTTC. It codes for CASSLVRVIVNYGYTF.

CDR3 amino acids: CASSFGQNTEAFF. For the CDR3, the DNA is TGTGCCAGCAGTTTTGGACAGAACACTGAAGCTTTCTTT. This chain joins TRBV12-3 or TRBV12-4 and TRBJ1-1; perhaps TRBD1 as D (5 bases). This CDR3 contains 13 residues. The germline V and J ends were trimmed by 3 bases and 1 base, with 6 bases remaining between them.

V gene TRBV28 combines with J gene TRBJ1-5; D uncertain. Germline V gives CDR1 MDHEN, CDR2 SYDVKM. The CDR3 runs to 16 residues. The ends were cut back, 6 bases at V and 0 bases at J, with 15 bases in the middle. CDR3 in amino acids: CASSLAADHSNQPQHF. Written as DNA, the CDR3 is TGTGCCAGCAGCCTGGCGGCAGATCATAGCAATCAGCCCCAGCATTTT.

V and J are TRBV7-2 and TRBJ2-2; 10 positions agree with TRBD2. The trim removed 1 base at V and 6 bases at J, leaving 5 bases unmatched. Germline V gives CDR1 SGHTA, CDR2 FQGNSA. There are 16 residues in the CDR3. Here the CDR3 reads CASSLGSGRSPGELFF. CDR3 DNA sequence: TGTGCCAGCAGCTTAGGTAGCGGGAGGTCCCCCGGGGAGCTGTTTTTT. The full variable domain, in which reference TRBV7-2 and TRBJ2-2 provide the parts outside the CDR3, is GAGVSQSPSNKVTEKGKDVELRCDPISGHTALYWYRQSLGQGLEFLIYFQGNSAPDKSGLPSDRFSAERTGGSVSTLTIQRTQQEDSAVYLCASSLGSGRSPGELFFGEGSRLTVL.

This clone was seen more than once but under ten times. The V gene is TRBV9, the J gene TRBJ1-2, with TRBD1 as a possible D gene (5 bases). This CDR3 is 15 amino acids long. The V gene lost 4 bases and the J gene lost 8 bases, with 21 bases spanning the gap. Germline V gene data show CDR1 as SGDLS and CDR2 as YYNGEE. The CDR3 region is CASSSADTGWRGYTF. DNA for the CDR3: TGTGCCAGCAGCTCGGCCGATACAGGTTGGCGGGGCTACACCTTC. Combining the CDR3 with reference TRBV9 and TRBJ1-2 gives the whole variable domain DSGVTQTPKHLITATGQRVTLRCSPRSGDLSVYWYQQSLDQGLQFLIQYYNGEERAKGNILERFSAQQFPDLHSELNLSSLELGDSALYFCASSSADTGWRGYTFGSGTRLTVV.

The V gene is TRBV5-5, the J gene TRBJ1-1; tentatively, D is TRBD1 (6 bases). The V end lost 0 bases, the J end lost 0 bases, and 12 bases lay between the germline ends. Germline CDR1 SGHKS, CDR2 YYEKEE (reference sequence). This CDR3 region has 16 residues. The CDR3 DNA is TGTGCCAGCAGCTTGGGGACAGCTAGAATGAACACTGAAGCTTTCTTT. It specifies CASSLGTARMNTEAFF.

The gene calls are TRBV18 and TRBJ1-1; D is possibly TRBD1 (5 bases). This CDR3 contains 12 residues. Trimming took 3 bases from V and 8 from J, leaving 10 bases between them. Germline CDR1 and CDR2: KGHSH and LQKENI. As DNA, the CDR3 is TGTGCCAGCTCACCCCGCGCAGGGGAAGCTTTCTTT. Translation: CASSPRAGEAFF.